This T cell receptor (beta chain) came from a study of shared clonotypes between healthy human individuals. As for the study in general: Those who served as donors were a couple of women and three men between the ages of 18 and 49.

The authors split each subset's genomic DNA evenly across several immunoSEQ plates. TCRdb keeps only in-frame clones here, not all; method: immunoSEQ multiplex PCR. Of approximately 2,000,000 clones listed, around 90% are singletons. The CDR3 loop spans 17 amino acids. The chain carries TRBV1 and TRBJ1-3. TRBV1 is a pseudogene. The sample was naive CD4+ T cells from PBMCs. Noted subset: CD45RA+ positively selected. The clonotype was recovered from a man aged 18-30 years in good health. Some clones in this sample may be carry-over from other donors' samples. In DNA form, the CDR3 reads TGCACCAGCAGGGAAGAAGAGTGGGGTGGATCTGGAAACACCATATATTTT. Protein product: CTSREEEWGGSGNTIYF.